The 22 T cell receptor beta chains below were found in one sample sequenced in a study of cytomegalovirus exposure and HLA in healthy donors. Primers included in the PCR were 60 Vbeta and 13 Jbeta primers. The table came from immunoSEQ multiplex PCR; TCRdb's copy has only in-frame clones and leaves some out. Found here are 64,000 or so clones, roughly 70% of them singletons; the top ten hold roughly 10%. The sequencing input was PBMCs. The origin of the receptors is a woman aged 45-60 years in good health and CMV-seropositive.

The chain carries TRBV11-2 and TRBJ1-2, with D maybe TRBD1 (5 bases). The CDR3 is 15 amino acids. CDR1 and CDR2 from the germline V gene are SGHAT and FQNNGV. The ends were cut back, 1 base at V and 8 bases at J, with 17 bases in the middle. For the CDR3, the DNA is TGTGCCAGCAGCTTAGCAGTCGGGGGAATCCAGGGCTACACCTTC. It is translated as CASSLAVGGIQGYTF.

This clone has just a few counts. This chain links TRBV11-2 with TRBJ1-2; TRBD1 matches at 7 bases. The V and J ends lost 4 bases and 5 bases, in that order; junction bases with no gene match: 19. The CDR3 contains 18 residues. CDR1 is SGHAT and CDR2 is FQNNGV in the germline V gene. For the CDR3, the DNA is TGTGCCAGCAGCTCCGGTGGGGGAGACAGGGCCCATCGATATGGCTACACCTTC. Its protein is CASSSGGGDRAHRYGYTF.

The chain recombines TRBV9 with TRBJ2-1, with D possibly being TRBD1 (5 bases). The V end was cut by 3 bases, the J end by 8 bases, with 18 bases between. The CDR3 runs to 15 residues. Germline values: CDR1 SGDLS, CDR2 YYNGEE. The DNA for the CDR3 is TGTGCCAGCAGCGCTTTTCTAGGGGCTTGGGATGAGCAGTTCTTC. Its translation is CASSAFLGAWDEQFF.

This clone occurred a few times. The chain recombines TRBV2 with TRBJ2-7; the match to TRBD1 covers 10 bases. The CDR3 sequence is 13 residues long. The V and J ends lost 8 bases and 9 bases, in that order; junction bases with no gene match: 10. The germline V gene has CDR1 SNHLY and CDR2 FYNNEI. The CDR3 is CASGDRGFLGQYF. CDR3 in DNA: TGTGCCAGCGGGGACAGGGGATTCCTAGGGCAGTACTTC.

The chain combines TRBV9 with TRBJ2-2; TRBD1 matches at 8 bases. The J segment lost 1 base and the V segment lost 4 bases, leaving 3 bases of the junction unmatched. The germline gives CDR1 SGDLS, CDR2 YYNGEE. The CDR3 loop spans 15 amino acids. CDR3 coding DNA: TGTGCCAGCAGCCCGGGGACAGGGAACACCGGGGAGCTGTTTTTT. This sequence encodes CASSPGTGNTGELFF.

This chain uses TRBV25-1 with TRBJ2-2; D perhaps matches TRBD1 (7 bases). Germline lookup yields CDR1 MGHDK and CDR2 SYGVNS. The ends were cut back, 2 bases at V and 5 bases at J, with 12 bases in the middle. The CDR3 runs 15 residues. The CDR3 nucleotides are TGTGCCAGCAGTGAACACAGGGGAGGAACCGGGGAGCTGTTTTTT. Protein: CASSEHRGGTGELFF.

The chain links TRBV7-6 to TRBJ1-1; D remains ambiguous. V lost 2 bases to trimming and J lost 3 bases, with 10 bases between them. The CDR3 has 14 residues. The germline V gene encodes CDR1 SGHVS and CDR2 FNYEAQ. The CDR3: CASSLTGYDTEAFF. CDR3 in DNA: TGTGCCAGCAGCTTAACCGGGTATGACACTGAAGCTTTCTTT. The full variable domain, in which reference TRBV7-6 and TRBJ1-1 provide the parts outside the CDR3, is GAGVSQSPRYKVTKRGQDVALRCDPISGHVSLYWYRQALGQGPEFLTYFNYEAQQDKSGLPNDRFSAERPEGSISTLTIQRTEQRDSAMYRCASSLTGYDTEAFFGQGTRLTVV.

This clone was counted once. The rearrangement joins TRBV27 to TRBJ1-5; 8 bases agree with TRBD1. CDR1 is MNHEY and CDR2 is SMNVEV in the germline V gene (reference sequence). The CDR3 runs 15 residues. With V trimmed by 3 bases and J by 4 bases, 5 bases remained unmatched. CDR3 sequence: CASSFFGTGNQPQHF. The DNA for the CDR3 is TGTGCCAGCAGTTTTTTTGGGACAGGAAATCAGCCCCAGCATTTT.

In nucleotides, the CDR3 is TGTGCCAGTAGCGCCGGGGACAGCTCTAACTATGGCTACACCTTC. It yields the protein CASSAGDSSNYGYTF. The chain carries TRBV19 and TRBJ1-2, with TRBD1 identical over 7 bases. Germline V gene data show CDR1 as LNHDA and CDR2 as SQIVND (reference sequence). Losses at the gene ends were 6 bases for V and 0 bases for J; bases not matched to a gene: 7. The CDR3 loop spans 15 amino acids.

The chain has TRBV6-6 and TRBJ2-3; 7 bases are a match to TRBD2. CDR1 is MNHNY, CDR2 SVGAGI, per germline (reference sequence). The CDR3 has 15 amino acids. V shed 6 bases and J 6 bases; nucleotides not matched to a gene: 12. The CDR3 DNA reads as TGTGCCAGCAGCCCGACTAGCCACCCTGGGGATACGCAGTATTTT. Translated, it gives CASSPTSHPGDTQYF.

The CDR3 sequence is CASSPGQGALNEQFF. The CDR3 DNA sequence: TGTGCCAGCAGTCCGGGACAGGGGGCTCTCAATGAGCAGTTCTTC. The gene calls are TRBV6-1 and TRBJ2-1, with TRBD1 identical over 12 bases. This CDR3 region has 15 residues. The V and J ends lost 5 bases and 6 bases, in that order; junction bases with no gene match: 5. Looked up from germline, CDR1 is MNHNS and CDR2 is SASEGT.

The chain recombines TRBV5-4 with TRBJ2-1, with D perhaps TRBD2 (5 bases). Germline V CDR1 and CDR2: SGHNT, YYREEE (reference sequence). V gave up 0 bases and J gave up 2 bases, with 9 bases separating them. The CDR3 extends over 15 amino acids. In DNA, the CDR3 is TGTGCCAGCAGCTTGGTGGCGGGTGCCTACAATGAGCAGTTCTTC. Encoded protein: CASSLVAGAYNEQFF.

This sequence joins TRBV4-1 and TRBJ2-7; perhaps TRBD2 as D (6 bases). This CDR3 is 14 amino acids long. Germline CDR1 reads MGHRA; CDR2 reads YSYEKL. Trimming pared 3 bases from V and 2 bases from J, leaving 11 bases between. The CDR3 DNA reads TGCGCCAGCAGCCACCCCGGGGGTACCTACGAGCAGTACTTC. Translation: CASSHPGGTYEQYF.

This chain links TRBV7-6 with TRBJ2-5; D not certain. Germline V CDR1 and CDR2: SGHVS, FNYEAQ. V lost 1 base to trimming and J lost 0 bases, with 12 bases between them. The length of the CDR3 is 16 residues. CDR3 protein: CASSLGERGYQETQYF. CDR3 sequence (DNA): TGTGCCAGCAGCTTAGGAGAGCGAGGTTACCAAGAGACCCAGTACTTC.

The chain has TRBV2 and TRBJ2-7; TRBD1 matches 9 bases. Germline loops: CDR1 SNHLY, CDR2 FYNNEI. Losses at the gene ends were 7 bases for V and 4 bases for J; bases not matched to a gene: 11. This CDR3 region has 15 residues. CDR3 residues: CASIPGQGRGYEQYF. As DNA, the CDR3 is TGTGCCAGCATTCCGGGACAGGGCAGGGGGTACGAGCAGTACTTC.

V usage is TRBV13 and J usage is TRBJ2-1; weak D call: TRBD1 (7 bases). In germline, CDR1 is PRHDT, CDR2 FYEKMQ (reference sequence). The CDR3 spans 17 residues. Trimming cost V 5 bases and J 0 bases, with 17 bases left between them. Here the CDR3 DNA reads TGTGCCAGCAGCCTCCGATTTCAGGGGGGCTCCTACAATGAGCAGTTCTTC. This codes for CASSLRFQGGSYNEQFF.

In its sample, this clone was seen once. The J gene is TRBJ1-1, the V gene TRBV5-6; TRBD1 might be the D (5 bases). The CDR3 is 15 amino acids. Looked up from germline, CDR1 is SGHDT and CDR2 is YYEEEE. The ends were cut back, 5 bases at V and 2 bases at J, with 16 bases in the middle. CDR3 sequence (DNA): TGTGCCAGCAGGGTCCGGGGGATCTTAAACACTGAAGCTTTCTTT. Translated, it gives CASRVRGILNTEAFF. The full variable domain, its missing parts supplied by reference TRBV5-6 and TRBJ1-1, is DAGVTQSPTHLIKTRGQQVTLRCSPKSGHDTVSWYQQALGQGPQFIFQYYEEEERQRGNFPDRFSGHQFPNYSSELNVNALLLGDSALYLCASRVRGILNTEAFFGQGTRLTVV.

The J gene is TRBJ2-5, the V gene TRBV7-9; 11 bases map to TRBD2. The J call may be in error: the DNA end matches TRBJ2-7 better. Germline values: CDR1 SEHNR, CDR2 FQNEAQ (reference sequence). The CDR3 runs to 14 residues. The CDR3 coding sequence is TGTGCCAGCAGCCCGGGACTAGCGGAAACCGAGCAGTACTTC. Amino acid sequence: CASSPGLAETEQYF.

This sequence joins TRBV30 and TRBJ1-6, with a tentative D call TRBD1 (6 bases). V lost 0 bases to trimming and J lost 5 bases, with 8 bases between them. This CDR3 contains 14 residues. The V gene's germline CDR1 is GTSNPN and CDR2 SVGIG (reference sequence). CDR3 DNA: TGTGCCTGGAGTGTAGGGGGAGATAATTCACCCCTCCACTTT. As protein: CAWSVGGDNSPLHF.

This sequence joins TRBV28 and TRBJ2-7; D not resolved. The length of the CDR3 is 15 residues. Trimming stripped 1 base from V and 0 bases from J, with 10 bases between. Germline assignment: CDR1 MDHEN and CDR2 SYDVKM. Written as DNA, the CDR3 is TGTGCCAGCAGTTTATTGGGCCAAGTCTCCTACGAGCAGTACTTC. Encoded protein: CASSLLGQVSYEQYF.

V usage is TRBV11-2 and J usage is TRBJ1-5; maybe TRBD1 (5 bases). CDR1 SGHAT and CDR2 FQNNGV come from the germline V gene. The V gene lost 0 bases and the J gene lost 6 bases, with 6 bases spanning the gap. The CDR3 totals 13 residues. Written as DNA, the CDR3 is TGTGCCAGCAGCTTAGATAGGGGTCAGCCCCAGCATTTT. As protein: CASSLDRGQPQHF.

The genes are TRBV9 and TRBJ2-5, with TRBD2 matching over 13 bases. Per the germline V gene, CDR1 is SGDLS and CDR2 is YYNGEE. The ends lost 2 bases at V and 1 base at J; junction bases unmatched: 2. CDR3 length equals 16 residues. CDR3 in amino acids: CASSVTSGGLQETQYF. CDR3 nucleotide sequence: TGTGCCAGCAGCGTGACTAGCGGGGGGCTCCAAGAGACCCAGTACTTC. Supplemented by reference TRBV9 and TRBJ2-5, the full variable domain reads DSGVTQTPKHLITATGQRVTLRCSPRSGDLSVYWYQQSLDQGLQFLIQYYNGEERAKGNILERFSAQQFPDLHSELNLSSLELGDSALYFCASSVTSGGLQETQYFGPGTRLLVL.